The source of this T cell receptor (beta chain) is a study of blood T cell repertoires in COVID-19. Whole-study context: Some COVID-19 samples were acute and others convalescent; all came from the United States, Italy and Spain. PBMCs, B-cell-depleted T cells, or T cells provided the cDNA or gDNA that made up the material.

Per the original data handling: Counts of nucleated cells, estimated from reference gene primer amplification, were obtained. The method was immunoSEQ multiplex PCR; TCRdb's version includes in-frame clones alone and lacks a portion of them. The V and J calls and clone size are taken from that table; D and trimming were inferred from the DNA. This table has some 72,000 clones, around 86% appearing once. The ends were cut back, 3 bases at V and 8 bases at J, with 8 bases in the middle. The CDR3 has 13 amino acids. This chain joins TRBV12-3 or TRBV12-4 and TRBJ1-6; D is uncertain. Sequenced: peripheral blood. This receptor was taken from a man between 45 and 60 years old with active or convalescent COVID-19. The CDR3 sequence: CASSFFGDSPLHF. CDR3 in DNA: TGTGCCAGCAGTTTTTTCGGGGATTCACCCCTCCACTTT.